What follows are 26 T cell receptor beta chains derived from one specimen sequenced in a study. Each CDR3 protein is one row after TCRdb ran MiXCR on the RT-PCR reads. Here the sample spans hundreds of thousands of distinct CDR3 sequences, 12% to 15% being singletons. Input material: memory CD4+ T cells from blood. Receptors originate from a female donor in good health, serving as a healthy control.

In this sample, this clonotype turned up a few times. The chain uses TRBV3-1 and TRBJ2-1; no definite D call. The V end was cut by 1 base, the J end by 3 bases, with 16 bases between. The CDR3 runs 17 residues. From germline, CDR1 is LGHDT and CDR2 YNNKEL (reference sequence). The CDR3 sequence: CASSQVFDSPFYNEQFF. As DNA, the CDR3 is TGTGCCAGCAGCCAAGTGTTCGACTCCCCTTTCTACAATGAGCAGTTCTTC.

This clonotype was recorded at least ten times. CDR3 in amino acids: CSASGRDSTDTQYF. For the CDR3, the DNA is TGCAGTGCTAGCGGGCGGGACAGCACAGATACGCAGTATTTT. The chain employs TRBV20-1 and TRBJ2-3; TRBD2 is a possible D gene (6 bases). CDR3 length equals 14 residues. V was pared by 3 bases and J by 0 bases, with 10 bases between. From germline, CDR1 is DFQATT and CDR2 SNEGSKA (reference sequence).

The table lists this clonotype with many counts. The chain joins TRBV5-1 to TRBJ2-7; D may be TRBD1 (6 bases). Trimming removed 1 base at V and 6 bases at J, with 11 bases between. This CDR3 has 13 residues. Germline-derived CDR1 and CDR2 are SGHRS and YFSETQ. As DNA, the CDR3 is TGCGCCAGCAGCTTGCAAGGGGGTATCGAGCAGTACTTC. As protein: CASSLQGGIEQYF.

A few counts support this clonotype. The rearrangement uses TRBV10-3 and TRBJ1-3; 10 positions match TRBD1. Germline V gene sequence: CDR1 ENHRY, CDR2 SYGVKD. The CDR3 extends over 17 amino acids. J was trimmed by 0 bases and V by 6 bases; bases with no gene match: 8. DNA of the CDR3: TGTGCCATCAGACCGGGACAGGGGATTCTCTCTGGAAACACCATATATTTT. Protein: CAIRPGQGILSGNTIYF.

V and J are TRBV3-1 and TRBJ1-1; possible D gene TRBD1, 6 bases. Trimming pared 4 bases from V and 6 bases from J, leaving 18 bases between. The CDR3 contains 15 residues. Germline V gene data show CDR1 as LGHDT and CDR2 as YNNKEL (reference sequence). The CDR3 here is CASSLYHDRFSEAFF. As DNA, the CDR3 is TGTGCCAGCAGCCTATATCATGACAGGTTCTCTGAAGCTTTCTTT.

This clonotype has just a few counts. The chain carries TRBV25-1 and TRBJ2-1; possible D gene TRBD2, 7 bases. V was trimmed by 1 base and J by 2 bases, leaving 12 bases between them. The germline gives CDR1 MGHDK, CDR2 SYGVNS. CDR3 length equals 16 residues. The CDR3 sequence is CASSESGGRPYNEQFF. Written as DNA, the CDR3 is TGTGCCAGCAGTGAATCCGGGGGGCGCCCCTACAATGAGCAGTTCTTC.

This chain connects TRBV4-1 to TRBJ1-1; 9 bases fit TRBD1. The CDR3 consists of 16 residues. Germline CDR1 and CDR2: MGHRA and YSYEKL. Trimming took 3 bases from V and 5 from J; bases not matched to a gene: 10. The CDR3 nucleotides read TGCGCCAGCAGCCAGGCCGGGACAGGGAATGTGACTGAAGCTTTCTTT. It encodes CASSQAGTGNVTEAFF.

The gene calls are TRBV7-2 and TRBJ2-7; D perhaps matches TRBD2 (6 bases). Germline V lookup: CDR1 SGHTA, CDR2 FQGNSA. The CDR3 covers 16 residues. V lost 5 bases to trimming and J lost 4 bases, with 21 bases between them. CDR3 DNA: TGTGCCAGCAGCCTGCGGTTGGGAACCGGGAGTTACGAGCAGTACTTC. It specifies CASSLRLGTGSYEQYF.

This clonotype was counted at least ten times. This chain connects TRBV4-2 to TRBJ2-7; possible D gene TRBD2, 6 bases. This CDR3 spans 15 amino acids. The germline CDR1 and CDR2 sequences are LGHNA and YNFKEQ. Trimming cost V 1 base and J 6 bases, with 16 bases left between them. For the CDR3, the DNA is TGTGCCAGCAGCCAAGCGGGAGTTCAGTCGGGCGAGCAGTACTTC. It specifies CASSQAGVQSGEQYF.

This chain links TRBV28 with TRBJ2-5; possible D gene TRBD1, 5 bases. Looked up from germline, CDR1 is MDHEN and CDR2 is SYDVKM. Trimming removed 3 bases at V and 2 bases at J, with 13 bases between. This CDR3 comprises 15 residues. The CDR3 spells CASSLVSGLQETQYF. CDR3 coding DNA: TGTGCCAGCAGTTTGGTTTCAGGGCTTCAAGAGACCCAGTACTTC. The complete variable domain, with remaining parts taken from reference TRBV28 and TRBJ2-5, reads DVKVTQSSRYLVKRTGEKVFLECVQDMDHENMFWYRQDPGLGLRLIYFSYDVKMKEKGDIPEGYSVSREKKERFSLILESASTNQTSMYLCASSLVSGLQETQYFGPGTRLLVL.

This clonotype was counted only a few times. The rearrangement links TRBV20-1 to TRBJ1-4; D gene ambiguous. The CDR3 is made up of 10 amino acids. Deletions cut 6 bases from V and 15 bases from J, with 14 bases between. Germline V CDR1 and CDR2: DFQATT, SNEGSKA (reference sequence). The CDR3 here is CSASVNRMFF. In nucleotides, the CDR3 is TGCAGTGCCAGTGTGAATCGGATGTTTTTT.

This clonotype was seen a few times. The V gene is TRBV20-1, the J gene TRBJ1-1; D is ambiguous. Germline CDR1 DFQATT, CDR2 SNEGSKA (reference sequence). The CDR3 loop spans 13 amino acids. V lost 5 bases to trimming and J lost 4 bases, with 14 bases between them. CDR3 sequence: CSAVFPSPTEAFF. The DNA of the CDR3 is TGCAGTGCTGTCTTTCCCAGTCCCACTGAAGCTTTCTTT.

The sample holds many counts of this clonotype. The V and J genes are TRBV20-1 and TRBJ2-1; D is uncertain. Germline loops: CDR1 DFQATT, CDR2 SNEGSKA (reference sequence). The CDR3 contains 14 residues. Trimming removed 6 bases from V and 7 bases from J, with 19 bases in between. This chain's CDR3 is CSAPPGGTWNEQFF. CDR3 coding DNA: TGCAGTGCCCCGCCGGGTGGTACCTGGAATGAGCAGTTCTTC.

This clonotype was recorded many times. This rearrangement joins TRBV6-5 to TRBJ2-7, with 9 bases fitting TRBD1. CDR1 is MNHEY and CDR2 is SVGAGI in the germline V gene. The V and J ends lost 2 bases and 5 bases, in that order; junction bases with no gene match: 10. The CDR3 covers 16 residues. The CDR3 region is CASSYQSAGQGDEQYF. The CDR3 region has the DNA TGTGCCAGCAGTTACCAGTCGGCGGGACAGGGCGACGAGCAGTACTTC.

The sample holds a few counts of this clonotype. The chain carries TRBV5-1 and TRBJ1-4; D is uncertain. CDR3 length: 14 residues. The germline V and J ends were trimmed by 5 bases and 4 bases, with 12 bases remaining between them. CDR1 and CDR2 (germline): SGHRS, YFSETQ. CDR3 sequence: CASRTDLGNEKLFF. The CDR3, as DNA: TGCGCCAGCAGGACGGACTTAGGTAATGAAAAACTGTTTTTT. Full variable domain (remainder filled in from reference TRBV5-1 and TRBJ1-4): KAGVTQTPRYLIKTRGQQVTLSCSPISGHRSVSWYQQTPGQGLQFLFEYFSETQRNKGNFPGRFSGRQFSNSRSEMNVSTLELGDSALYLCASRTDLGNEKLFFGSGTQLSVL.

This clonotype was counted ten times or more. This chain links TRBV7-2 with TRBJ2-1; no reliable D call. CDR1 and CDR2 (germline): SGHTA, FQGNSA. This CDR3 has 12 residues. V was shortened by 3 bases and J by 7 bases, with 7 bases between the two germline ends. The CDR3 bases are TGTGCCAGCAGCTTGCAGCGAAATGAGCAGTTCTTC. Its translation is CASSLQRNEQFF.

This clonotype has ten or more counts. The chain employs TRBV20-1 and TRBJ2-7; tentative D call: TRBD2 (7 bases). From germline, CDR1 is DFQATT and CDR2 SNEGSKA (reference sequence). V gave up 6 bases and J gave up 2 bases, with 14 bases separating them. The CDR3 spans 13 residues. CDR3 sequence (DNA): TGCAGTGCGTTCGGGGGGACAACCTACGAGCAGTACTTC. It encodes CSAFGGTTYEQYF.

This clonotype was counted at least ten times. J is TRBJ2-3 and V is TRBV27, with D maybe TRBD2 (6 bases). The germline gives CDR1 MNHEY, CDR2 SMNVEV (reference sequence). The CDR3 loop spans 14 amino acids. The ends were cut back, 5 bases at V and 4 bases at J, with 13 bases in the middle. The CDR3 DNA reads TGTGCCAGCAGTCGGGGGACCGCGGCAGATACGCAGTATTTT. As protein: CASSRGTAADTQYF.

This clonotype was picked up many times. This chain joins TRBV6-4 and TRBJ2-3, with 15 bases lining up with TRBD2. This CDR3 has 18 amino acids. The germline CDR1 and CDR2 sequences are MRHNA and SNTAGT. Trimming at V came to 4 bases and at J to 0 bases, leaving 5 bases not matched to a gene. CDR3 DNA sequence: TGTGCCAGCAGTGGCTCCGGGACTAGCGGGAGGAGCACAGATACGCAGTATTTT. It encodes CASSGSGTSGRSTDTQYF.

This clonotype was seen a few times. This chain uses TRBV6-2 or TRBV6-3 with TRBJ2-1; 11 bases fit TRBD2. Losses at the gene ends were 0 bases for V and 0 bases for J; bases not matched to a gene: 13. CDR1 and CDR2 from the germline V gene are MNHEY and SVGEGT. This CDR3 has 21 residues. The CDR3: CASSYSRLAGGIPSSYNEQFF. CDR3 in DNA: TGTGCCAGCAGTTACTCGCGCCTAGCGGGGGGAATCCCCAGCTCCTACAATGAGCAGTTCTTC.

This clonotype was picked up a small number of times. The rearrangement uses TRBV7-2 and TRBJ2-2; a weak D match, TRBD2 (5 bases). V was shortened by 5 bases and J by 0 bases, with 16 bases between the two germline ends. CDR3 size: 17 residues. Germline V gene data show CDR1 as SGHTA and CDR2 as FQGNSA. For the CDR3, the DNA is TGTGCCAGCAGCCTGGGGAGAGGAGCGGCGAACACCGGGGAGCTGTTTTTT. Its translation: CASSLGRGAANTGELFF.

The rearrangement joins TRBV11-2 to TRBJ2-5, with unresolved D. The CDR3 contains 14 residues. Germline V lookup: CDR1 SGHAT, CDR2 FQNNGV. V dropped 1 base and J dropped 7 bases, with 13 bases sitting between them. CDR3 DNA sequence: TGTGCCAGCAGCTTAGGGTCGGCGTTAGGGACCCAGTACTTC. Residues: CASSLGSALGTQYF.

This clonotype showed up many times. The chain couples TRBV7-2 to TRBJ2-3; TRBD1 is a possible D gene (6 bases). There are 14 residues in the CDR3. Trimming removed 4 bases from V and 5 bases from J, with 13 bases in between. Germline V lookup: CDR1 SGHTA, CDR2 FQGNSA. CDR3 region: CASSYTGSGDTQYF. The CDR3 nucleotides are TGTGCCAGCAGCTACACAGGGTCGGGAGATACGCAGTATTTT.

This clonotype showed up just a few times. V and J are TRBV5-1 and TRBJ2-3; possible D gene TRBD1, 6 bases. Germline-derived CDR1 and CDR2 are SGHRS and YFSETQ. This CDR3 region has 16 residues. Trimming removed 2 bases from V and 2 bases from J, with 15 bases in between. CDR3 coding DNA: TGCGCCAGCAGCTTAGTTCGGGACAAAAACACAGATACGCAGTATTTT. Protein: CASSLVRDKNTDTQYF.

This clonotype has a handful of counts. The genes are TRBV30 and TRBJ1-5, with 7 bases matching TRBD1. V shed 5 bases, J shed 4 bases, and the junction held 5 bases outside the gene matches. Germline CDR1 reads GTSNPN; CDR2 reads SVGIG (reference sequence). CDR3 length: 13 residues. The chain's CDR3 is CAWQGQSNQPQHF. The CDR3 bases are TGTGCCTGGCAGGGACAGAGTAATCAGCCCCAGCATTTT.

V is TRBV5-8 and J is TRBJ2-2; 9 nucleotides agree with TRBD1. The germline V gene has CDR1 SGHTS and CDR2 YDEGEE. The CDR3 is 14 amino acids. V lost 4 bases, J lost 8 bases, and 6 bases stayed unmatched. The CDR3 sequence is CASSPRDRVGELFF. DNA of the CDR3: TGTGCCAGCAGCCCCCGGGACAGGGTAGGGGAGCTGTTTTTT.